A selection of T cell receptor beta chains follows, all from one sample in a study of blood T cells in healthy people across ages. TCRdb called the 5' RACE reads again in MiXCR, with one record for every CDR3 protein. The sample holds some 860,000 distinct CDR3 sequences; 56% are singletons and the top ten take roughly 25%. The material sequenced was blood. These TCRs come from a man aged 40-50 years in good health. CDR3s leave out the opening cysteine and the closing phenylalanine or tryptophan.

TRBV7-2	.	ASSSPRSTGQGNYEQY
TRBV18	TRBJ2-1	ASSPKGLAAQWGQF
TRBV28	TRBJ1-5	ASSTQGDGQPQH
TRBV7-2	TRBJ1-6	ASSPTGGASASPLH
TRBV28	.	ASSLAGDIYEQY
TRBV20-1	TRBJ2-5	SASAMGQIKETQY
TRBV10-3	TRBJ2-3	AIRNTDTQY
TRBV18	.	ASSPKGATQY
TRBV6-5	TRBJ1-2	ASSSTGLIYGYT
TRBV6-6	TRBJ2-7	ASSYVHSGRMNEQY
TRBV20-1	TRBJ2-1	SARDPRSYNEQF
TRBV7-2	TRBJ2-1	ASILLAGAYNEQF
TRBV5-1	TRBJ2-2	ASSSYKGGELF
TRBV9	TRBJ1-5	ASSVQGESNQPQH
TRBV3-1	TRBJ2-5	ASSPRASATGETQY
TRBV4-3	TRBJ1-6	ASSQEQGYNSPLH
TRBV11-2	TRBJ2-3	ASSLDRISGRTDTQY
TRBV6-1	TRBJ2-3	ASMGLAGGHTDTQY
TRBV30	.	AWSDGQGGIQY
TRBV28	TRBJ1-1	ASVPSGDNTEAF
TRBV29-1	TRBJ2-1	SVKDIPYSYNEQF
TRBV10-3	TRBJ2-5	AIKPRLAEETQY
TRBV11-2	TRBJ2-3	ASSSRDRGSTDTQY
TRBV11-2	TRBJ2-1	ASSLGPTRGRDEQF
TRBV13	TRBJ2-6	ASSAPGGAVGGANVLT
TRBV20-1	TRBJ2-5	SAPVASQETQY
TRBV12-3/TRBV12-4	TRBJ2-5	ASNQPGTETQY
TRBV24-1	TRBJ2-3	ATSDFRTGAEDTQY
TRBV7-9	TRBJ2-4	ASSGTGTGFYIQY
TRBV7-9	TRBJ2-7	ASTAPSGPDSYEQY
TRBV4-1	TRBJ2-2	ASSDTGELF
TRBV29-1	TRBJ2-7	SVRGGSHEQY
TRBV9	TRBJ1-1	ASSSRIGMNTEAF
TRBV12-3/TRBV12-4	TRBJ2-7	ASRKQGASYEQY
TRBV4-2	TRBJ2-5	ASSRVVAETQY
TRBV7-2	TRBJ2-1	ASSREQGYNEQF
TRBV12-3/TRBV12-4	TRBJ1-2	ASSFWGYGYT
TRBV12-3/TRBV12-4	TRBJ2-4	ASSRAPGQYENIQY
TRBV29-1	TRBJ2-7	SAWAVSSYEQY
TRBV11-2	TRBJ2-1	ASSLKHSSYNEQF
TRBV28	TRBJ2-5	ASGLAVTETQY
TRBV4-2	TRBJ2-4	ASSQDLDRVAKNIQY
TRBV29-1	TRBJ2-7	SVEEQKYEQY
TRBV5-1	TRBJ2-2	ASRLMGTGVTGELF
TRBV20-1	TRBJ2-3	SAKTSGGQGTQY
TRBV5-4	TRBJ1-6	ASSLGLQDNSPLH
TRBV3-1	TRBJ2-7	ASSPLRQSSYEQY